The clone carrying this T cell receptor (beta chain) was picked up one time. Its antigen is not identified. These data come from a study of vaccination and CD4 T cells after COVID-19. Findings and caveats of the study: The researchers studied relatively few convalescent patients and omitted early post-infection timepoints.

Scientists ran DNA taken from cultured CD4+ T cells through the Oncomine TCR Beta short-read assay for sequencing. Cultured CD4+ T cells yielded the extracted genomic DNA. MiXCR, applied by TCRdb to the PCR reads, yields one record per CDR3 protein. The data contain tens of thousands of distinct CDR3 sequences, roughly 58% of them singletons. The CDR3 is made up of 11 amino acids. Germline lookup yields CDR1 LNHNV and CDR2 YYDKDF (reference sequence). Trimming took 6 bases from V and 9 from J, leaving 11 bases between them. Regarding treatment: roughly 10-day PBMC culture with coronavirus spike peptide pools or control peptides (ViraFEST assay). TCRs were sequenced by ViraFEST after antigen-specific T cells had been expanded with peptide pools. Alongside around 9.7 IU/ml IL-2 and 7.5 to 10 ug/ml peptide pools, PBMCs were cultured at approximately 2 million per well.

This chain links TRBV15 with TRBJ1-1; unclear D gene. Sequencing was carried out using CD4+ T cells from blood, cultured in vitro. The TCR was taken from a human donor who had recovered from COVID-19. The CDR3 loop reads CATRGIGQAFF. The CDR3 region has the DNA TGTGCCACCAGGGGGATCGGACAAGCTTTCTTT.